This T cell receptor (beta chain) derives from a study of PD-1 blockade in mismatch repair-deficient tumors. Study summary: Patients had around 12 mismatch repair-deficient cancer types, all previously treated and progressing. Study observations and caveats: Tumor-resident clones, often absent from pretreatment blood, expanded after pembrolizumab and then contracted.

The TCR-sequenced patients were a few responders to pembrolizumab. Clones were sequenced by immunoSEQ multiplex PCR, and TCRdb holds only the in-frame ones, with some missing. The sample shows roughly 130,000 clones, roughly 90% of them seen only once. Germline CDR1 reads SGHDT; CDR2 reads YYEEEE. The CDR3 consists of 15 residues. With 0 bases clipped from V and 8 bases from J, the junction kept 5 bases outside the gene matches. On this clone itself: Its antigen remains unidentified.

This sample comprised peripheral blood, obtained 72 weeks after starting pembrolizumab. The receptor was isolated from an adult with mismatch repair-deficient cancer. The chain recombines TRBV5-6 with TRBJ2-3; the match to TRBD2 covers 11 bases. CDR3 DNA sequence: TGTGCCAGCAGCTTGGCACTAGCGGGAGCTACTACGCAGTATTTT. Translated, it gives CASSLALAGATTQYF.